Listed here is a single TCR beta chain. This clone was seen a single time. Its antigen remains undetermined. No base quality information exists; no much larger clone differs at one position. The cohort consisted of some 730 healthy bone marrow donors. At the time of sampling, all cohort members were nominally healthy, though unrecorded immune exposures were likely present. The donor tested CMV seronegative, placing the donor among the 350 or so seronegative members of the cohort. Each donor provided a peripheral blood sample, and peripheral blood mononuclear cells were used for TCR beta sequencing. The Qiagen DNeasy Blood Extraction Kit was used to extract genomic DNA from the blood cell samples. These data are taken from a study of cytomegalovirus exposure and HLA in healthy donors (TCRdb year 2017). Background on the whole study: An earlier analysis of under 600 of the donors reported approximately 300 Gb of sequence data and 117 million unique TCR beta sequences from some 180 million T cells. To study patterns of TCR occurrence, a later analysis re-analyzed previously published TCR beta repertoires from 666 donors and added high-resolution HLA genotyping. Both class I and class II loci were covered by HLA typing, at four-digit resolution. The aim of the study was to test whether cataloging public T cell receptors could identify signatures of past pathogen exposure. Of the roughly 400 genotyped donors, 80% to 90% were placed in the genetic ancestry cluster associated with self-reported Caucasian donors. Rather than using new phenotypic data, the later analysis identified candidate immune exposures from TCR beta sequences and from how often those sequences occurred across donors. Using immunosequencing, the study profiled T cell repertoires from fewer than 700 subjects and related those repertoires to cytomegalovirus serostatus. The study combined high-throughput TCR immunosequencing, statistical association of individual TCRs with disease status, and machine learning to predict cytomegalovirus infection status. Genome-wide SNP genotypes for about 55% of the roughly 670 donors were used in a later genetic analysis, which treated that subset as a discovery cohort. About five DR-DQ haplotypes were treated as single units for association and clustering because of strong linkage in the cohort. An earlier analysis of around 580 of the donors used high-throughput TCR beta sequencing to judge whether each TCR beta V gene segment behaved as functional or pseudogenic. An early release that covered about 640 HLA-typed donors contained about 300 gigabases of sequencing data and 65 million to 100 million unique TCR sequences. Every discovery cohort repertoire had been produced on one sequencing platform. The number of donors typed differed by locus, with roughly 620-640 for A, B, C, DRB1 and DQB1, over 500 for DQA1, about 610 for DPA1, and some 440 for DPB1. Across some 400 genotyped donors of the cohort, an average of 235,054 unique TCR beta nucleotide sequences per donor were sequenced, and roughly 18% of those sequences were non-productive. Donor age, sex, ethnicity and CMV serostatus were compiled alongside the repertoire data. Besides the first cohort of approximately 670 subjects, a separate validation cohort made up of 120 different subjects was used.

Germline trimming: 1 base from V, 5 bases from J; junction bases outside gene matches: 6. The CDR3 contains 15 residues, cysteine and phenylalanine counted. CDR3 DNA is the only sequence kept; it has 45 bases, read in frame from the first base. From a lookup of the germline V gene, CDR1 and CDR2 are SGDLS and YYNGEE. Results the study describes overall, beyond this receptor: Some IMGT-functional V segments, including TRBV6-2 and TRBV6-3, could not be told apart with the 87-base-pair reads, so those segments were excluded. A group of highly shared sequence variants was considered likely to be a technical artifact of the sequencing pipeline. HLA typing was unavailable for some donors at each locus, so association tests used only the typed subset. It was suggested by the authors that the approach could potentially be generalized to other disease states and immunological phenotypes. About 17 rarely observed V segments, including chromosome 9 orphons, were excluded from the earlier analysis of a few hundred of the donors because counts were too low. A few of the identified cytomegalovirus-associated TCR beta chains were confirmed in vitro to be specific for cytomegalovirus antigens. In a later genetic analysis, fewer N-insertions in productive TCRs were reported among donors in an Asian-associated ancestry cluster than the roughly 700-donor mean. A total of around 150 TCR beta chains were listed by the study as associated with cytomegalovirus. Cytomegalovirus status was reported to be diagnosed by the classifier with high specificity and sensitivity in both the original and validation cohorts. In an earlier analysis of under 600 of the donors, most TCR beta V segments were observed in productive rearrangements about 90% or about 30% of the time, broadly matching IMGT annotations. A later analysis found that HLA-associated TCR beta chains were more clonally expanded and had lower generation probabilities than equally common non-associated chains. Only TCR beta chains were sequenced in this cohort, and the absence of alpha or paired-chain data limited detectable features. A later analysis reported that several top co-occurrence clusters appeared linked to parvovirus B19, influenza, CMV and Epstein-Barr virus. Strong co-occurrence of HLA alleles, especially DR and DQ, made assigning TCR associations to individual alleles difficult. Correlated functional status among segregating V segments might reflect linkage disequilibrium, but an unknown experimental factor could not be ruled out. Sequencing depth was assumed to be roughly uniform across donors in the presence/absence analyses, though that assumption may not hold. Across donors, most TCR sequences were observed very rarely, whereas some public TCRs were present in many individuals. In a later analysis, most CMV-associated TCR beta chains were found to appear HLA-restricted, with HLA associations seemingly driven largely by CMV exposure. V-gene and J-gene trimming of TCR beta chains was associated with a missense DCLRE1C variant in a later genetic analysis, and the association was replicated in an independent cohort. The only immune exposure information available for the cohort was CMV serostatus. In a later analysis, TCR association rates were found to vary across HLA loci, with the most associated TCRs seen for DRB1 alleles and the fewest for HLA-C alleles. Specific HLA alleles were associated with 15,000 to 20,000 TCR beta sequences at a false discovery rate of 0.05 in a later analysis. A further reported finding was that TCR beta sequences accurately predicted the HLA-A and HLA-B alleles for most subjects in the first cohort.

Library method: the immunoSEQ multiplex PCR assay. The multiplex PCR relied on a mix of 60 forward primers for TCR Vbeta segments and 13 reverse primers for TCR Jbeta segments. Amplification of the CDR3 region of rearranged TCR beta genes was performed with a multiplex PCR assay on genomic DNA. On the Illumina HiSeq System, the amplified TCR beta libraries were sequenced as 87-base-pair reads. The authors' pipeline ran thus. Across the 600 to 700 repertoires, a later analysis counted approximately 83 million unique TCR beta chains, some 11 million of which were shared by at least two donors. To remove PCR and sequencing errors, raw reads were error-corrected and collapsed into unique sequences using a nearest-neighbor algorithm that merged closely related sequences. To assign V, D and J gene segments, CDR3 sequences were aligned to IMGT reference sequences. For a sequence to be retained, at least a six-nucleotide match to both a V gene segment and a J gene segment was required. A rearrangement was called productive if the CDR3 had no stop codons and remained in frame with V and J, and every other rearrangement was called non-productive. Following IMGT convention, CDR3 was defined as the stretch from the second conserved V-encoded cysteine up to the conserved J-encoded phenylalanine. The earlier analysis of about 610 of the donors excluded sequences that lacked an unambiguous match to a single V gene segment. In an earlier analysis of several hundred of the donors, V segments were called functional above 56.7% productive rearrangements and were called segregating when the between-donor standard deviation exceeded 5%. A statistical classification framework was developed to diagnose cytomegalovirus status using the catalog of TCR beta chain sequences. In a later analysis, V and J genes were assigned by comparing TCR nucleotide sequences against IMGT/GENE-DB human TR gene sequences. In a later analysis, CDR3 sequences and most-parsimonious VDJ recombination scenarios were assigned using the TCRdist pipeline. A later analysis defined each TCR beta chain by its CDR3 amino acid sequence plus V-gene family, and excluded reads lacking a unique V-gene family. To address suspected cross-contamination and a sequencing artifact, a later analysis removed several hundred highly shared, low-generation-probability nucleotide sequences. In a later analysis, a clonal expansion index for each public chain was calculated from normalized within-repertoire ranks of inferred template counts. Generation probabilities in a later analysis came from a VDJ recombination model fitted to out-of-frame rearrangements, and those results were checked against IGoR. A later analysis scored TCR-TCR, TCR-HLA and TCR-CMV co-occurrence with hypergeometric tests, applying a repertoire-size bias correction to TCR pairs. In a later analysis, false discovery rates were estimated by permuting HLA or CMV assignments 20 times. In a later analysis, co-occurring TCRs were grouped with DBSCAN, and TCRdist sequence similarity was added when clustering was performed within HLA-allele-positive subsets. Repertoires with fewer than 30,000 or more than 120,000 public chains, plus five repertoires with anomalous nucleotide sharing, were excluded from co-occurrence clustering. Entries here come from immuneACCESS through TCRdb and include only in-frame sequences with V and J called. Some clones fail to appear in such tables; in the studies checked, an unresolved V gene covers under half of the shortfall, and the cause of the remainder is unknown. V and J calls plus clone size are reproduced from that table; the DNA served to infer D and trimming. The sample table records about 120,000 clones; 65% to 85% of these occur just once. The biggest ten clones account for 0.24% of the sample.

Sample: PBMCs. The origin of this receptor is a man aged 45-65 years in good health and CMV-seronegative. In this chain, TRBV9 is recombined with TRBJ1-1; 9 junctional bases match TRBD1. The DNA sequence is TGTGCCAGCAGCGTAACCCCGACAGGGGGAACTGAAGCTTTCTTT. Translated, this gives CASSVTPTGGTEAFF.